These 13 T cell receptor beta chains share one sample of origin, sequenced in a study of shared clonotypes between healthy human individuals. TCRdb keeps only in-frame clones here, not all; method: immunoSEQ multiplex PCR. Altogether roughly 1,000,000 clones are present, approximately 80% being singletons, with the ten largest covering 0.6% to 0.75%. Source material: memory CD4+ T cells from PBMCs. Subset given: CD45RA-negative fraction. The receptor source for this set is a man aged 18 to 29 in good health. Some clones in this sample may be carry-over from other donors' samples.

V gene TRBV2 combines with J gene TRBJ2-5; a possible D gene is TRBD1 (6 bases). CDR3 size: 13 residues. Trimming pared 11 bases from V and 9 bases from J, leaving 22 bases between. The germline gives CDR1 SNHLY, CDR2 FYNNEI. CDR3 protein: CAARQAPWRPQYF. CDR3 coding DNA: TGTGCCGCGAGACAGGCCCCGTGGCGACCCCAGTACTTC. The variable domain in full, completed from reference TRBV2 and TRBJ2-5, reads EPEVTQTPSHQVTQMGQEVILRCVPISNHLYFYWYRQILGQKVEFLVSFYNNEISEKSEIFDDQFSVERPDGSNFTLKIRSTKLEDSAMYFCAARQAPWRPQYFGPGTRLLVL.

The table lists this clone with many counts. The chain combines TRBV7-7 with TRBJ2-1, with D perhaps TRBD2 (5 bases). V was cut by 5 bases and J by 5 bases, with 10 bases left in between. The CDR3 loop spans 13 amino acids. Germline lookup yields CDR1 SSHAT and CDR2 FNYEAQ (reference sequence). In DNA form, the CDR3 reads TGTGCCAGCAGCATAGGACTGAACAATGAGCAGTTCTTC. Protein: CASSIGLNNEQFF.

This chain connects TRBV5-7 to TRBJ2-7; D gene uncertain. Being an ORF, TRBV5-7 has a function that is uncertain. The CDR3 runs to 13 residues. Trimming took 4 bases from V and 2 from J, leaving 10 bases between them. CDR3 sequence reads: CASSPATPYEQYF. The CDR3 bases are TGTGCCAGCAGCCCAGCGACCCCCTACGAGCAGTACTTC.

V gene TRBV7-3 combines with J gene TRBJ2-1; D gene unclear. CDR1 is SGHTA, CDR2 FQGTGA, per germline. Trimming left V 5 bases short and J 8 bases short, with 16 bases between. The CDR3 runs to 14 residues. The CDR3 reads CASSPQRTSDEQFF. The CDR3 nucleotides are TGTGCCAGCAGCCCACAAAGAACTTCCGATGAGCAGTTCTTC.

The chain employs TRBV14 and TRBJ2-1; D is perhaps TRBD1 or TRBD2 (6 bases each). CDR3 size: 18 residues. The germline CDR1 and CDR2 sequences are SGHDN and FVKESK. The V and J ends lost 1 base and 6 bases respectively, with 22 bases between them. CDR3 in amino acids: CASSQAKFATGARNEQFF. The CDR3, as DNA: TGTGCCAGCAGCCAAGCTAAATTCGCAACGGGGGCCCGCAATGAGCAGTTCTTC.

The J gene is TRBJ2-3, the V gene TRBV11-2; D might be TRBD2 (5 bases). CDR1 SGHAT and CDR2 FQNNGV come from the germline V gene. The CDR3 spans 13 residues. The ends were cut back, 1 base at V and 6 bases at J, with 8 bases in the middle. In DNA form, the CDR3 reads TGTGCCAGCAGCTTAGTCCAGCGGGATACGCAGTATTTT. As protein: CASSLVQRDTQYF.

This clone occurred once. This chain uses TRBV7-9 with TRBJ2-7; D gene uncertain. Trimming removed 5 bases from V and 5 bases from J, with 13 bases in between. CDR1 is SEHNR and CDR2 is FQNEAQ in the germline V gene (reference sequence). CDR3 size: 13 residues. CDR3 loop: CASSRRVRDEQYF. CDR3 bases: TGTGCCAGCAGCCGACGCGTACGGGACGAGCAGTACTTC. Variable domain in full (rest from reference TRBV7-9 and TRBJ2-7): DTGVSQNPRHKITKRGQNVTFRCDPISEHNRLYWYRQTLGQGPEFLTYFQNEAQLEKSRLLSDRFSAERPKGSFSTLEIQRTEQGDSAMYLCASSRRVRDEQYFGPGTRLTVT.

A note on this clone: Other DNA variants within this sample encode the same CDR3. The chain carries TRBV27 and TRBJ2-5; D is uncertain. Germline V gives CDR1 MNHEY, CDR2 SMNVEV (reference sequence). The length of the CDR3 is 12 residues. Trimming pared 2 bases from V and 0 bases from J, leaving 1 base between. CDR3 in amino acids: CASSLHQETQYF. The CDR3, as DNA: TGTGCCAGCAGTTTACACCAAGAGACCCAGTACTTC.

This clone came up once. The CDR3 spells CASSLRPASTDTQYF. CDR3 nucleotides: TGTGCCAGCAGCCTACGACCTGCTAGCACAGATACGCAGTATTTT. J is TRBJ2-3 and V is TRBV7-8; D not certain. This CDR3 region has 15 residues. Deletions cut 5 bases from V and 0 bases from J, with 12 bases between. Germline V gene sequence: CDR1 SGHVS, CDR2 FQNEAQ.

The chain is built from TRBV6-5 and TRBJ2-4; D not certain. The ends were cut back, 8 bases at V and 8 bases at J, with 19 bases in the middle. This CDR3 has 14 amino acids. Germline values: CDR1 MNHEY, CDR2 SVGAGI. CDR3 nucleotides: TGTGCCAGCCACCCATGGGGTGGTAGGGACATTCAGTACTTC. It specifies CASHPWGGRDIQYF.

The V gene is TRBV7-2, the J gene TRBJ1-1; D is ambiguous. The germline V and J ends were trimmed by 2 bases and 7 bases, with 14 bases remaining between them. Germline V gives CDR1 SGHTA, CDR2 FQGNSA. This CDR3 is built from 14 residues. CDR3 sequence (DNA): TGTGCCAGCAGCTTATACGGCTTAGGCGGTGAAGCTTTCTTT. Its translation is CASSLYGLGGEAFF.

The genes are TRBV18 and TRBJ1-2; TRBD1 matches at 7 bases. Germline assignment: CDR1 KGHSH and CDR2 LQKENI. J was trimmed by 2 bases and V by 3 bases; bases with no gene match: 6. The CDR3 totals 15 residues. CDR3 bases: TGTGCCAGCTCACCCATGACAGGGCCCAACTATGGCTACACCTTC. It yields the protein CASSPMTGPNYGYTF.

This rearrangement joins TRBV7-9 to TRBJ2-5, with 13 bases fitting TRBD2. V gave up 5 bases and J gave up 4 bases; unmatched junction bases: 10. There are 17 residues in the CDR3. Germline lookup yields CDR1 SEHNR and CDR2 FQNEAQ (reference sequence). The CDR3 DNA is TGTGCCAGCAGCCTGTCCGGACTAGCGGGAGCTCGAGAGACCCAGTACTTC. Protein sequence: CASSLSGLAGARETQYF.